Listed here is a single TCR beta chain. Its antigen is still unknown. Multiplex PCR with BIOMED2 TRB-A/B primer pools amplified TRB rearrangements. TCRdb ran MiXCR on the multiplex PCR reads and lists one entry per CDR3 protein. The repertoire consists of some 11,000 distinct CDR3 sequences, with around 31% occurring once and the leading ten covering over 11%. TRB was amplified from approximately 250-500 ng of blood genomic DNA. Germline V CDR1 and CDR2: ENHRY, SYGVKD. The ends were cut back, 3 bases at V and 4 bases at J, with 21 bases in the middle. The CDR3 covers 17 residues. This sample stems from a study of T and B cells in COVID-19 patients. For the study at large: Blood was sampled from COVID-19 patients who were either actively infected or recovered.

Notes on the study in general: At recovery TRB diversity and richness exceeded healthy donors, after highly clonal active COVID-19 repertoires.

The V gene is TRBV10-3, the J gene TRBJ1-1; D remains ambiguous. This TCR came from a human donor with active COVID-19. Sequenced material: blood. CDR3: CAISDSRYRGGRTEAFF. The CDR3 DNA follows: TGTGCCATCAGTGACTCGAGGTATCGGGGTGGTCGCACTGAAGCTTTCTTT.